The rows below give T cell receptor beta chains drawn from one sample of a study of a mutant IDH1 vaccine in newly diagnosed glioma. Measured with immunoSEQ multiplex PCR; TCRdb has only the in-frame clones, and not every one. The sample lists fewer than 35,000 clones, more than 75% occurring once. No antigen has been identified for these receptors. The material was PBMCs, obtained from a glioma patient whose treatment included an IDH1 peptide vaccine. The receptors stem from a man younger than 40 with glioma. CDR3s include the opening cysteine and the closing phenylalanine or tryptophan. D genes are given only for firm matches. Clone size is not always given. Where it is, it says once, few, many or a class for expanded clones.

CDR3 protein: CASSEWAVFSPLHF
CDR3 DNA: TGTGCCAGCAGTGAATGGGCAGTTTTTTCACCCCTCCACTTT
clone size: NA
D gene: NA
J gene: TRBJ1-6
V gene: TRBV25-1

CDR3 protein: CASSQRMSASTDTQYF
CDR3 DNA: TGTGCCAGCAGCCAACGTATGTCAGCTAGCACAGATACGCAGTATTTT
clone size: NA
D gene: NA
J gene: TRBJ2-3
V gene: TRBV14

CDR3 protein: CAWGQGSGNTIYF
CDR3 DNA: TGTGCCTGGGGACAGGGATCTGGAAACACCATATATTTT
clone size: NA
D gene: TRBD1
J gene: TRBJ1-3
V gene: TRBV30

CDR3 protein: CASSLGPEGTIGGQYF
CDR3 DNA: TGCGCCAGCAGCTTGGGGCCAGAGGGGACGATCGGCGGGCAGTACTTC
clone size: NA
D gene: NA
J gene: TRBJ2-7
V gene: TRBV5-1

CDR3 protein: CASGKTSDEQYF
CDR3 DNA: TGTGCCAGCGGGAAGACTAGCGACGAGCAGTACTTC
clone size: NA
D gene: TRBD2
J gene: TRBJ2-7
V gene: TRBV6-1

CDR3 protein: CASSSVTQPGGNTIYF
CDR3 DNA: TGTGCCAGCAGTTCGGTGACTCAACCCGGTGGAAACACCATATATTTT
clone size: few
D gene: NA
J gene: TRBJ1-3
V gene: TRBV27

CDR3 protein: CASSLLSGDQPQHF
CDR3 DNA: TGTGCCAGCAGCTTACTGTCCGGGGATCAGCCCCAGCATTTT
clone size: NA
D gene: NA
J gene: TRBJ1-5
V gene: TRBV7-9

CDR3 protein: CASSQIEGRAFF
CDR3 DNA: TGTGCCAGCAGCCAAATTGAGGGCAGGGCTTTCTTT
clone size: once
D gene: NA
J gene: TRBJ1-1
V gene: TRBV14

CDR3 protein: CASSPGQANSYEQYF
CDR3 DNA: TGTGCCAGCTCACCGGGACAGGCCAACTCCTACGAGCAGTACTTC
clone size: NA
D gene: TRBD1
J gene: TRBJ2-7
V gene: TRBV18

CDR3 protein: CASGTGTGNEKLFF
CDR3 DNA: TGTGCTAGTGGTACCGGGACAGGGAATGAAAAACTGTTTTTT
clone size: NA
D gene: TRBD1
J gene: TRBJ1-4
V gene: TRBV12-5

CDR3 protein: CASSDRQGNQPQHF
CDR3 DNA: TGTGCCAGCAGTGATCGGCAAGGCAATCAGCCCCAGCATTTT
clone size: NA
D gene: NA
J gene: TRBJ1-5
V gene: TRBV2

CDR3 protein: CASSLKAPSTGRSGYTF
CDR3 DNA: TGTGCCAGCAGTTTGAAGGCCCCTTCAACAGGGAGGAGTGGCTACACCTTC
clone size: NA
D gene: NA
J gene: TRBJ1-2
V gene: TRBV27

CDR3 protein: CASSFGQNTEAFF
CDR3 DNA: TGTGCCAGCAGCTTCGGACAGAACACTGAAGCTTTCTTT
clone size: NA
D gene: NA
J gene: TRBJ1-1
V gene: TRBV11-2

CDR3 protein: CASSWDHSSNQPQHF
CDR3 DNA: TGTGCCAGCAGTTGGGACCATTCGAGCAATCAGCCCCAGCATTTT
clone size: few
D gene: NA
J gene: TRBJ1-5
V gene: TRBV2

CDR3 protein: CAYQNYNEQFF
CDR3 DNA: TGTGCCTACCAGAACTACAATGAGCAGTTCTTC
clone size: NA
D gene: NA
J gene: TRBJ2-1
V gene: TRBV30

CDR3 protein: CASSSLGQGQNTEAFF
CDR3 DNA: TGCGCCAGCAGCTCTCTCGGACAGGGGCAGAACACTGAAGCTTTCTTT
clone size: once
D gene: TRBD1
J gene: TRBJ1-1
V gene: TRBV5-1

CDR3 protein: CASSQRGFTDTQYF
CDR3 DNA: TGTGCCAGCAGCCAAAGGGGGTTCACAGATACGCAGTATTTT
clone size: NA
D gene: NA
J gene: TRBJ2-3
V gene: TRBV11-2

CDR3 protein: CASSAWYEQFF
CDR3 DNA: TGTGCCAGCTCAGCCTGGTATGAGCAGTTCTTC
clone size: medium-sized
D gene: NA
J gene: TRBJ2-1
V gene: TRBV18

CDR3 protein: CASSLASGTADTQYF
CDR3 DNA: TGTGCCAGCAGCTTAGCTAGCGGGACGGCAGATACGCAGTATTTT
clone size: NA
D gene: TRBD2
J gene: TRBJ2-3
V gene: TRBV7-2

CDR3 protein: CASTLTWTGISNQPQHF
CDR3 DNA: TGTGCCAGTACCTTAACCTGGACAGGGATAAGCAATCAGCCCCAGCATTTT
clone size: NA
D gene: TRBD1
J gene: TRBJ1-5
V gene: TRBV19

CDR3 protein: CASSTTGTVQSGNTIYF
CDR3 DNA: TGTGCCAGCAGCACGACCGGGACAGTTCAATCTGGAAACACCATATATTTT
clone size: NA
D gene: TRBD1
J gene: TRBJ1-3
V gene: TRBV7-9

CDR3 protein: CASSERTEFLRPQHF
CDR3 DNA: TGTGCCAGCAGTGAACGGACAGAATTCCTCCGGCCCCAGCATTTT
clone size: NA
D gene: NA
J gene: TRBJ1-5
V gene: TRBV6-1

CDR3 protein: CASSPQGNYGYTF
CDR3 DNA: TGTGCCAGCAGTCCACAGGGGAACTATGGCTACACCTTC
clone size: NA
D gene: TRBD1
J gene: TRBJ1-2
V gene: TRBV6-6

CDR3 protein: CASSPPGTGLKTQYF
CDR3 DNA: TGTGCCAGCAGTCCCCCCGGGACAGGGTTGAAGACCCAGTACTTC
clone size: NA
D gene: TRBD1
J gene: TRBJ2-5
V gene: TRBV6-5

CDR3 protein: CASKPRDSVNYGYTF
CDR3 DNA: TGCGCCAGCAAACCCCGGGACAGCGTTAACTATGGCTACACCTTC
clone size: NA
D gene: TRBD1
J gene: TRBJ1-2
V gene: TRBV5-1

CDR3 protein: CASSFGATSVNAQYF
CDR3 DNA: TGTGCCAGCAGCTTCGGAGCTACGAGCGTGAATGCGCAGTACTTC
clone size: NA
D gene: NA
J gene: TRBJ2-7
V gene: TRBV5-6

CDR3 protein: CASTHGGGLNTEAFF
CDR3 DNA: TGTGCCAGCACCCATGGGGGAGGCTTGAACACTGAAGCTTTCTTT
clone size: once
D gene: NA
J gene: TRBJ1-1
V gene: TRBV6-5

CDR3 protein: CATSRVRLATGNEQFF
CDR3 DNA: TGTGCCACCAGCCGAGTACGACTAGCCACCGGGAATGAGCAGTTCTTC
clone size: NA
D gene: TRBD2
J gene: TRBJ2-1
V gene: TRBV15

CDR3 protein: CASSPGTIVHEQFF
CDR3 DNA: TGTGCCAGCTCACCAGGGACTATAGTACATGAGCAGTTCTTC
clone size: NA
D gene: TRBD2
J gene: TRBJ2-1
V gene: TRBV18

CDR3 protein: CASSLGPSGNTIYF
CDR3 DNA: TGTGCCAGCAGCTTAGGACCCTCTGGAAACACCATATATTTT
clone size: NA
D gene: NA
J gene: TRBJ1-3
V gene: TRBV7-9

CDR3 protein: CSVADFAREQYF
CDR3 DNA: TGCAGCGTCGCCGACTTCGCGAGGGAGCAGTACTTC
clone size: once
D gene: NA
J gene: TRBJ2-7
V gene: TRBV29-1

CDR3 protein: CASSEPGLSTDTQYF
CDR3 DNA: TGTGCCAGCAGTGAACCGGGACTCAGCACAGATACGCAGTATTTT
clone size: NA
D gene: NA
J gene: TRBJ2-3
V gene: TRBV5-4

CDR3 protein: CASSSTGGTDTQYF
CDR3 DNA: TGTGCCAGCAGTTCTACCGGTGGCACAGATACGCAGTATTTT
clone size: NA
D gene: NA
J gene: TRBJ2-3
V gene: TRBV6-5

CDR3 protein: CASSQFMGDIKNTEAFF
CDR3 DNA: TGCGCCAGCAGCCAATTTATGGGCGACATTAAGAACACTGAAGCTTTCTTT
clone size: few
D gene: NA
J gene: TRBJ1-1
V gene: TRBV4-1

CDR3 protein: CASSLGGGRLTDTQYF
CDR3 DNA: TGTGCCAGCAGCTTAGGAGGCGGGAGGCTCACAGATACGCAGTATTTT
clone size: NA
D gene: TRBD2
J gene: TRBJ2-3
V gene: TRBV7-8

CDR3 protein: CSARTGGSYTEAFF
CDR3 DNA: TGCAGCGCCCGGACAGGGGGCAGTTACACTGAAGCTTTCTTT
clone size: NA
D gene: TRBD1
J gene: TRBJ1-1
V gene: TRBV29-1

CDR3 protein: CASSLDSRQGDQPQHF
CDR3 DNA: TGTGCCAGCAGCTTAGATTCGCGACAGGGTGACCAGCCCCAGCATTTT
clone size: NA
D gene: TRBD1
J gene: TRBJ1-5
V gene: TRBV11-2

CDR3 protein: CASSQQGGLAGDLGFF
CDR3 DNA: TGCGCCAGCAGCCAACAGGGCGGGCTAGCGGGAGATCTCGGGTTCTTC
clone size: NA
D gene: TRBD2
J gene: TRBJ2-1
V gene: TRBV5-1

CDR3 protein: CAWTWTGGGYTF
CDR3 DNA: TGTGCCTGGACCTGGACTGGAGGGGGCTACACCTTC
clone size: NA
D gene: NA
J gene: TRBJ1-2
V gene: TRBV30

CDR3 protein: CAISDRTGAEKLFF
CDR3 DNA: TGTGCCATCAGTGACCGGACAGGCGCTGAAAAACTGTTTTTT
clone size: NA
D gene: TRBD1
J gene: TRBJ1-4
V gene: TRBV10-3

CDR3 protein: CASRHSTAANYGYTF
CDR3 DNA: TGTGCAAGTCGCCACTCTACCGCAGCTAACTATGGCTACACCTTC
clone size: once
D gene: NA
J gene: TRBJ1-2
V gene: TRBV12-2

CDR3 protein: CASSYSITGEAFF
CDR3 DNA: TGTGCCAGCAGTTACTCTATAACCGGTGAAGCTTTCTTT
clone size: NA
D gene: NA
J gene: TRBJ1-1
V gene: TRBV6-5

CDR3 protein: CASSIGWGQATTDTQYF
CDR3 DNA: TGTGCCAGTAGTATAGGATGGGGACAGGCCACCACAGATACGCAGTATTTT
clone size: NA
D gene: TRBD1
J gene: TRBJ2-3
V gene: TRBV19

CDR3 protein: CASSPPGLAGGTSYEQYF
CDR3 DNA: TGTGCCAGCTCACCACCAGGCTTAGCAGGGGGAACCTCCTACGAGCAGTACTTC
clone size: NA
D gene: TRBD1
J gene: TRBJ2-7
V gene: TRBV18

CDR3 protein: CASTGIGVNTEAFF
CDR3 DNA: TGTGCCAGCACCGGAATCGGGGTGAACACTGAAGCTTTCTTT
clone size: few
D gene: NA
J gene: TRBJ1-1
V gene: TRBV2

CDR3 protein: CASTGGGLGNTIYF
CDR3 DNA: TGTGCCAGCACCGGGGGGGGGCTGGGAAACACCATATATTTT
clone size: once
D gene: NA
J gene: TRBJ1-3
V gene: TRBV6-6

CDR3 protein: CASSYSRGGGSQPQHF
CDR3 DNA: TGTGCCAGCAGTTACTCGAGGGGGGGCGGGAGTCAGCCCCAGCATTTT
clone size: NA
D gene: NA
J gene: TRBJ1-5
V gene: TRBV6-5

CDR3 protein: CASSMGRKLYEQYF
CDR3 DNA: TGTGCCAGTAGTATGGGCAGAAAACTCTACGAGCAGTACTTC
clone size: NA
D gene: NA
J gene: TRBJ2-7
V gene: TRBV19

CDR3 protein: CASSPGTTSTDTQYF
CDR3 DNA: TGCGCCAGCAGCCCAGGGACTACCAGCACAGATACGCAGTATTTT
clone size: NA
D gene: TRBD2
J gene: TRBJ2-3
V gene: TRBV5-1

CDR3 protein: CASSYAPGPSYEQYF
CDR3 DNA: TGTGCCAGCAGCTATGCCCCGGGACCCTCCTACGAGCAGTACTTC
clone size: NA
D gene: NA
J gene: TRBJ2-7
V gene: TRBV7-9

CDR3 protein: CASGTSGRSYEQYF
CDR3 DNA: TGTGCTAGCGGTACTAGCGGGAGGTCCTACGAGCAGTACTTC
clone size: NA
D gene: TRBD2
J gene: TRBJ2-7
V gene: TRBV12-5

CDR3 protein: CATSRGETVQYF
CDR3 DNA: TGTGCCACCAGCAGAGGGGAGACGGTCCAGTACTTC
clone size: NA
D gene: NA
J gene: TRBJ2-7
V gene: TRBV15

CDR3 protein: CASSVGRPYGYTF
CDR3 DNA: TGTGCCAGCAGCGTAGGTAGACCGTATGGCTACACCTTC
clone size: few
D gene: NA
J gene: TRBJ1-2
V gene: TRBV9

CDR3 protein: CATLPPGRTEQYF
CDR3 DNA: TGTGCCACCTTGCCCCCAGGACGTACAGAGCAGTACTTC
clone size: NA
D gene: NA
J gene: TRBJ2-7
V gene: TRBV7-9